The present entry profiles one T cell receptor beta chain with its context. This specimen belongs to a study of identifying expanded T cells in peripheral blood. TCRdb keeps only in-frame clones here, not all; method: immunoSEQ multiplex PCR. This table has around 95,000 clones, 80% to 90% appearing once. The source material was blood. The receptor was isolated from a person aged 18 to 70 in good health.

The CDR3 DNA reads TGCGCCAGCAGCCAAGAGGGCGGTGGGAACACTGAAGCTTTCTTT. Its translation: CASSQEGGGNTEAFF. This chain uses TRBV4-3 with TRBJ1-1; no clear D gene. Trimming took 0 bases from V and 1 from J, leaving 9 bases between them. CDR3 length: 15 amino acids. Germline CDR1 reads LGHNA; CDR2 reads YSLEER.